This T cell receptor (beta chain) appears in the sequencing data of a study of cytomegalovirus exposure and HLA in healthy donors. Sequenced by immunoSEQ multiplex PCR; TCRdb stores in-frame clones only, minus some. Seen here are 140,000 to 150,000 clones, 94% observed once, and the top ten hold approximately 2%. Points from the study as a whole: CMV antigen specificity was confirmed in vitro for a few CMV-associated chains. Some TCR beta chains (roughly 160 of them) were listed as cytomegalovirus-associated.

Turning to this clone: The antigen remains unidentified.

CDR1 SGHNT and CDR2 YYREEE come from the germline V gene (reference sequence). The CDR3 has 13 amino acids. Between the trimmed V and J ends, which lost 3 bases and 8 bases, there was a span of 14 bases. This chain uses TRBV5-4 with TRBJ1-1; tentative D call: TRBD1 (6 bases). The clonotype was recovered from a man aged 18 to 29 in good health and CMV-seropositive. The specimen was PBMCs. The CDR3 nucleotides are TGTGCCAGCAGCTCGGGACAAGTCGAAGAAGCTTTCTTT. Amino acids: CASSSGQVEEAFF.